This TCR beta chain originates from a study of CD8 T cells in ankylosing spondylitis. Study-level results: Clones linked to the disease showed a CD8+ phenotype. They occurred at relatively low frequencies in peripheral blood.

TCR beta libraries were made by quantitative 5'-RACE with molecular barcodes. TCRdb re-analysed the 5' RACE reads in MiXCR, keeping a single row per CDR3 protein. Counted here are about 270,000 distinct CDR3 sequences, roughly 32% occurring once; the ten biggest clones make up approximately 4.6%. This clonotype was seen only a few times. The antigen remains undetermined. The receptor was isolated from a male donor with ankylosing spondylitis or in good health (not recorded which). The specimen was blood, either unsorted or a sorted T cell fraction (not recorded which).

The CDR3 region is CSAPTSVGADTQYF. The CDR3 DNA follows: TGCAGTGCCCCGACTAGCGTCGGCGCAGATACGCAGTATTTT. The chain employs TRBV20-1 and TRBJ2-3; 8 nucleotides match TRBD2. Trimming took 6 bases from V and 4 from J; bases not matched to a gene: 9. This CDR3 is built from 14 residues. CDR1 DFQATT and CDR2 SNEGSKA come from the germline V gene (reference sequence).